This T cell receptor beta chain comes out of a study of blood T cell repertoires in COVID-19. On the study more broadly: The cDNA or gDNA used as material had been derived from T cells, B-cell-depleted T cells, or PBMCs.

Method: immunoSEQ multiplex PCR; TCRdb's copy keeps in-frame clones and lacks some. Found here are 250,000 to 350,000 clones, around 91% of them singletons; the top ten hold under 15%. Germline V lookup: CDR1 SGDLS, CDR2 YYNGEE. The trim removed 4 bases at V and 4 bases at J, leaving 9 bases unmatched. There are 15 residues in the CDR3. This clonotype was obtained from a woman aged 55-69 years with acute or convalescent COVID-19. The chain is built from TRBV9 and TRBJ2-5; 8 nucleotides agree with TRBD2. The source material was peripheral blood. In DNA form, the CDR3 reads TGTGCCAGCAGCTCCCCAGCGGGGGCCGGAGAGACCCAGTACTTC. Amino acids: CASSSPAGAGETQYF.